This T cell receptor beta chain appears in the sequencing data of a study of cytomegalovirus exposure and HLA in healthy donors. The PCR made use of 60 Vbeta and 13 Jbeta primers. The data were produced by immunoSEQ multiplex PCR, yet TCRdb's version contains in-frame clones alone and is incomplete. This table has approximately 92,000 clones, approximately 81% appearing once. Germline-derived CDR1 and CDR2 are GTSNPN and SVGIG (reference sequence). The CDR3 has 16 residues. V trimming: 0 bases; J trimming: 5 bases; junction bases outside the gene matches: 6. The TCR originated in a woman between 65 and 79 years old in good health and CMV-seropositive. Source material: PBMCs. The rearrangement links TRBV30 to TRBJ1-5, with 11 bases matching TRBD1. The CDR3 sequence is CAWSVSRTGGYQPQHF. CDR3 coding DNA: TGTGCCTGGAGTGTCTCTCGGACAGGGGGCTATCAGCCCCAGCATTTT.